This TCR beta chain originates from a study of blood T cell repertoires in COVID-19. Study-level background: Researchers got acute and convalescent COVID-19 samples from the United States, Italy and Spain. The analysed material was cDNA or gDNA that came from T cells, B-cell-depleted T cells, or PBMCs.

Per the original methods: By means of reference gene primer amplification, nucleated cell counts were estimated. Data came from immunoSEQ multiplex PCR; TCRdb stores just in-frame clones and leaves some out. V, J and clone size are those of that table, while D and trimming were read from the DNA. This sample has some 99,000 clones, with roughly 80% found just once. The source material was peripheral blood. This TCR came from a woman over 75 with acute or convalescent COVID-19.

CDR3 sequence (DNA): TGTGCCACCAGCAGAGACCCCGGGACAGAGCAGTACGTC. It yields the protein CATSRDPGTEQYV. J is TRBJ2-7 and V is TRBV15, with a tentative D call TRBD1 (6 bases). Germline V CDR1 and CDR2: LNHNV, YYDKDF (reference sequence). There are 13 residues in the CDR3. Trimming shortened V by 0 bases and J by 7 bases, and 10 bases separated the two germline ends.